This T cell receptor (beta chain) was documented in a study of blood T cell repertoires in COVID-19. Study overall: Sites across the United States, Italy and Spain contributed samples from acute and convalescent COVID-19. In each case, the material was cDNA or gDNA derived from T cells, B-cell-depleted T cells, or PBMCs.

Methods used by the authors: Reference gene primer amplification gave estimated nucleated cell counts. Some clones are missing from TCRdb's copy, which holds only in-frame ones; the method was immunoSEQ multiplex PCR. That table gives V, J and clone size, and the DNA gave D and trimming. The sample has about 530,000 clones; 85% to 90% are singletons. Seattle's enrolled individuals joined amid active infection and were then monitored longitudinally. The source is a woman aged 50 to 65 with COVID-19, enrolled during active disease. The material sequenced was peripheral blood.

The CDR3, as DNA: TGTGCCAGTAGTATAGCAGCCACCAGGGTGAACACTGAAGCTTTCTTT. Translation gives CASSIAATRVNTEAFF. V and J are TRBV19 and TRBJ1-1, with D possibly matching TRBD1 (5 bases). With 1 base removed from V and 0 bases from J, the gap between germline ends came to 12 bases. The CDR3 extends over 16 amino acids. CDR1 LNHDA and CDR2 SQIVND come from the germline V gene (reference sequence).